Listed below are T cell receptor beta chains from one sample, sequenced in a study of blood T cells in healthy people across ages. TCRdb analysed the 5' RACE reads with MiXCR anew, one entry per CDR3 protein. Altogether under 2,000,000 distinct CDR3 sequences are present, 49% being singletons, with the ten largest covering roughly 2.1%. The sample was blood. The origin of the receptors is a woman between 40 and 55 years old in good health. CDR3s include the opening cysteine and the closing phenylalanine or tryptophan. D genes are given only for firm matches. Expanded clones get a size class; other rows say once, few or many, or leave the size out.

NA	TRBJ2-5	few	TRBV20-1	TGCAGTGCGCCTGTGACAGATAAACAAGAGACCCAGTACTTC	CSAPVTDKQETQYF
NA	TRBJ2-5	NA	TRBV7-2	TGTGCCAGCAGCTTAGGAGGACGAGCGGGCGAAGAGACCCAGTACTTC	CASSLGGRAGEETQYF
NA	TRBJ2-7	many	TRBV7-2	TGTGCCAGCAGCTTAGACGGCAGGTCCTACGAGCAGTACTTC	CASSLDGRSYEQYF
NA	TRBJ1-1	NA	TRBV6-5	TGTGCCAGCAGTTACTCAACAGCAGGACACAAGAACACTGAAGCTTTCTTT	CASSYSTAGHKNTEAFF
NA	TRBJ2-3	few	TRBV7-2	TGTGCCAGCAGCTTAGGCCCGGGACATAGCACAGATACGCAGTATTTT	CASSLGPGHSTDTQYF
NA	TRBJ1-6	NA	TRBV7-2	TGTGCCAGCAGCTTAACTCCGAATAATTCACCCCTCCACTTT	CASSLTPNNSPLHF
NA	TRBJ2-3	NA	TRBV29-1	TGCAGCGTTGAGGGACGGGGGTCCCTAACAGATACGCAGTATTTT	CSVEGRGSLTDTQYF
TRBD1	TRBJ2-1	few	TRBV4-2	TGTGCCAGCAGCCTACTGCAGGGGGCCTCCTACAATGAGCAGTTCTTC	CASSLLQGASYNEQFF
NA	TRBJ2-1	few	TRBV10-3	TGTGCCATCAGCGGGGCCACTCCGGGCAATGAGCAGTTCTTC	CAISGATPGNEQFF
NA	TRBJ1-1	NA	TRBV4-1	TGCGCCAGCAGCCAAGAAGCTTCCGTGGGCCAGCTTGAAGCTTTCTTT	CASSQEASVGQLEAFF
NA	TRBJ2-3	NA	TRBV10-3	TGTGCCATCAGTGGACCGGACAAAGACAGCACAGATACGCAGTATTTT	CAISGPDKDSTDTQYF
TRBD2	TRBJ2-5	few	TRBV5-6	TGTGCCAGCAGGGCCGGGACTAGCGGGTTTATAGAGACCCAGTACTTC	CASRAGTSGFIETQYF
NA	TRBJ1-5	NA	TRBV12-3/TRBV12-4	TGTGCCAGCAGTGGCCCCTTGGGAAATCAGCCCCAGCATTTT	CASSGPLGNQPQHF
NA	TRBJ2-5	once	TRBV6-2/TRBV6-3	TGTGCCAGCAGTTATGCCGAAAAAGAGACCCGGTACTTC	CASSYAEKETRYF
NA	TRBJ1-2	few	TRBV2	TGTGCCAGCAGGCAGGCCGGGACCGAATACTATGGCTACACCTTC	CASRQAGTEYYGYTF
NA	TRBJ1-1	NA	TRBV4-3	TGCGCCAGCAGCCTTACGACAGGTCAGAACACTGAAGCTTTCTTT	CASSLTTGQNTEAFF
NA	TRBJ2-3	NA	TRBV4-2	TGTGCCAGCAGCCCCGGCCGGGGCGGGGATACAGATACGCAGTATTTT	CASSPGRGGDTDTQYF
TRBD1	TRBJ1-4	few	TRBV13	TGTGCCAGCAGCTTAACAGGGGGCATTGAAAAACTGTTTTTT	CASSLTGGIEKLFF
NA	TRBJ1-1	few	TRBV6-5	TGTGCCAGCAGTTACTCGAGAGTGACACAGGGACTCACTGAAGCTTTCTTT	CASSYSRVTQGLTEAFF
NA	TRBJ1-6	NA	TRBV2	TGTGCCAGCAGTGAGCATACAGGGTCCTCCTATAATTCACCCCTCCACTTT	CASSEHTGSSYNSPLHF
TRBD1	TRBJ1-6	NA	TRBV4-3	TGCGCCAGCAGCCAAGTTTCTCAGGGGGCGAGGACACCCCTCCACTTT	CASSQVSQGARTPLHF
NA	TRBJ1-1	NA	TRBV24-1	TGTGCCACCAGTGACCACAGGGTGAACACTGTAGCTTTCTTT	CATSDHRVNTVAFF
TRBD2	TRBJ2-7	few	TRBV20-1	TGCAGTGCTAGAGGGACTAGCGGCACCTACGAGCAGTACTTC	CSARGTSGTYEQYF
NA	TRBJ2-5	few	TRBV20-1	TGCAGTGCTAGAGATCCCCTTAGCATCCAAGAGACCCAGTACTTC	CSARDPLSIQETQYF
TRBD1	TRBJ2-7	few	TRBV4-2	TGTGCCAGCAGCCAAGAGGGACAGCTTAACGACGAGCAGTACTTC	CASSQEGQLNDEQYF
TRBD1	TRBJ2-2	few	TRBV12-3/TRBV12-4	TGTGCCAGCAGCGGCGGGACAGGGTCGAACACCGGGGAGCTGTTTTTT	CASSGGTGSNTGELFF
TRBD1	TRBJ2-7	NA	TRBV4-1	TGCGCCAGCAGCCAAGCCGCCGAGGGGGCAGGAGTCTACGAGCAGTACTTC	CASSQAAEGAGVYEQYF
TRBD2	TRBJ2-1	NA	TRBV11-2	TGTGCCAGCAGCTCCCAGACCACCGGGACTAGCGGGGGCTATAGCTCCTACAATGAGCAGTTCTTC	CASSSQTTGTSGGYSSYNEQFF
NA	TRBJ2-5	NA	TRBV7-8	TGTGCCAGCAGCGGGGCCAGGGTGGAGACCCAGTACTTC	CASSGARVETQYF
NA	TRBJ1-4	NA	TRBV12-3/TRBV12-4	TGTGCCAGCAGCCCAGATGGGATCACTAATGAAAAACTGTTTTTT	CASSPDGITNEKLFF
TRBD1	TRBJ2-1	NA	TRBV6-5	TGTGCCAGCAGTTACACGGACAGGGAAGGCAATGAGCAGTTCTTC	CASSYTDREGNEQFF
NA	TRBJ1-2	NA	TRBV20-1	TGCAGTGCTCACAAATCTTTGGGTAGCTATGGCTACACCTTC	CSAHKSLGSYGYTF
NA	TRBJ2-3	NA	TRBV4-3	TGCGCCAGCAGCCAAGAACGATGGACAGATACGCAGTATTTT	CASSQERWTDTQYF
NA	TRBJ2-7	once	TRBV4-3	TGCGCCAGCAGCCAACAAAGAAGCCGCGAGCAGTACTTC	CASSQQRSREQYF
NA	TRBJ2-7	few	TRBV27	TGTGCCAGCAGCCTGGACTCGACGTCCGGGCAGTACTTC	CASSLDSTSGQYF
NA	TRBJ2-1	once	TRBV20-1	TGCAGTGGGGGCCTTCATGAGCAGTTCTTC	CSGGLHEQFF
NA	TRBJ2-1	NA	TRBV4-3	TGCGCCAGCAGCCAAGAGGGGGTTTACAGGGATGACAATGAGCAGTTCTTC	CASSQEGVYRDDNEQFF
NA	TRBJ2-1	few	TRBV27	TGTGCCAGCAGTTTAAGTACTAACAATGAGCAGTTCTTC	CASSLSTNNEQFF
TRBD1	TRBJ2-1	NA	TRBV15	TGTGCCACCAGCAGAGGGGGACAGGGGGATACTGAGCAGTTCTTC	CATSRGGQGDTEQFF
NA	TRBJ2-7	NA	TRBV27	TGTGCCAGCAGTTTAGGGTTGGCGACTGGTGAGCAGTACTTC	CASSLGLATGEQYF
NA	TRBJ1-1	NA	TRBV7-9	TGTGCCGGAGTCCGGAGGGCAAACACTGAAGCTTTCTTT	CAGVRRANTEAFF
TRBD1	TRBJ1-4	NA	TRBV7-3	TGTGCCAGCAGCTTAACACTTGACAGGGTAAATGAAAAACTGTTTTTT	CASSLTLDRVNEKLFF
NA	TRBJ2-7	NA	TRBV6-2/TRBV6-3	TGTGCCAGCAGTTACGCCGGGCCGAGCTCCTACGAGCAGTACTTC	CASSYAGPSSYEQYF